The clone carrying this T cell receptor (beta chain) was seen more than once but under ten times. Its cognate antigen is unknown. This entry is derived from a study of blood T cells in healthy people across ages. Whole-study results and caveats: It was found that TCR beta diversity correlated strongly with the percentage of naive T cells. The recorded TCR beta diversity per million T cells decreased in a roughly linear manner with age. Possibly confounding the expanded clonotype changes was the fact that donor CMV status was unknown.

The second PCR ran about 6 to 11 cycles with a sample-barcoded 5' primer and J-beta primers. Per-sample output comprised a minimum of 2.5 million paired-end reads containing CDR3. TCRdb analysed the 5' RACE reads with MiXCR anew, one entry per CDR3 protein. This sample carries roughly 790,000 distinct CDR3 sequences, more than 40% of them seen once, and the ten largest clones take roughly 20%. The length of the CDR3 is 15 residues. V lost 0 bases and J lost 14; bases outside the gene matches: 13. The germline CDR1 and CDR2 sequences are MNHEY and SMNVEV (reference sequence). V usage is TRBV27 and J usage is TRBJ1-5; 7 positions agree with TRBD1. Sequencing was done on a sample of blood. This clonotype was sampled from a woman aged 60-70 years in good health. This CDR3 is CASSLSGTVWKSEHF. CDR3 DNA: TGTGCCAGCAGTTTATCGGGGACAGTGTGGAAATCGGAGCATTTT.